The next 21 T cell receptor beta chains were all read from a single sample in a study of OX40 agonist ivuxolimab in advanced cancers. TCRdb keeps only in-frame clones here, not all; method: immunoSEQ multiplex PCR. The table records under 85,000 clones, around 94% of them present only once. Material: CD4+ or CD8+ T cells sorted from blood, obtained in a trial of the OX40 agonist ivuxolimab. Every receptor here comes from an adult with an advanced solid tumor such as melanoma, head and neck, liver or kidney cancer.

The chain employs TRBV23-1 and TRBJ2-1; D is ambiguous. TRBV23-1 is noted as an ORF with a role that remains uncertain. The CDR3 spans 16 residues. V was shortened by 4 bases and J by 5 bases, with 18 bases between the two germline ends. The CDR3 DNA reads as TGCGCCAGCAGTCCTCCCACGGACCCTAAAAACAATGAGCAGTTCTTC. This sequence encodes CASSPPTDPKNNEQFF.

The CDR3 reads CASSLHWTDSSYEQYF. DNA of the CDR3: TGTGCCAGCAGCTTACACTGGACAGATAGCTCCTACGAGCAGTACTTC. The rearrangement uses TRBV11-3 and TRBJ2-7; the D gene is possibly TRBD1 (6 bases). V lost 2 bases, J lost 0 bases, and 14 bases lay in between. CDR1 is SGHNT, CDR2 YENEEA, per germline. This CDR3 spans 16 amino acids.

This rearrangement joins TRBV19 to TRBJ2-7, with TRBD1 identical over 9 bases. The junction had 4 bases not matched to a gene; V was cut back by 5 bases and J by 2 bases. Germline V gene data show CDR1 as LNHDA and CDR2 as SQIVND (reference sequence). The CDR3 covers 14 residues. CDR3 in amino acids: CASSQGQGAYEQYF. CDR3 DNA sequence: TGTGCCAGTAGTCAGGGACAGGGAGCCTACGAGCAGTACTTC.

The rearrangement uses TRBV27 and TRBJ2-3; D gene uncertain. The CDR3 covers 13 residues. V was shortened by 6 bases and J by 4 bases, with 11 bases between the two germline ends. Looked up from germline, CDR1 is MNHEY and CDR2 is SMNVEV (reference sequence). In DNA form, the CDR3 reads TGTGCCAGCAGCCTCTACCGGGCAGATACGCAGTATTTT. Translation: CASSLYRADTQYF.

This clone has just one count. This chain links TRBV9 with TRBJ1-1; D uncertain. The CDR3 loop spans 14 amino acids. Deletions cut 1 base from V and 0 bases from J, with 7 bases between. Looked up from germline, CDR1 is SGDLS and CDR2 is YYNGEE. This CDR3 is CASSVRPMNTEAFF. CDR3 coding DNA: TGTGCCAGCAGCGTACGGCCGATGAACACTGAAGCTTTCTTT.

V gene TRBV5-5 combines with J gene TRBJ2-7; TRBD1 or TRBD2 may be the D gene (7 bases each). CDR1 is SGHKS, CDR2 YYEKEE, per germline (reference sequence). The CDR3 is 15 amino acids. V lost 1 base and J 5 bases, leaving 16 bases between the germline ends. CDR3 in DNA: TGTGCCAGCAGCTTGTGGGCAGGGGGGGACCACGAGCAGTACTTC. Translation gives CASSLWAGGDHEQYF.

The J gene is TRBJ2-5, the V gene TRBV6-5; TRBD2 agrees at 9 bases. The CDR3 runs 15 residues. V lost 4 bases to trimming and J lost 4 bases; unmatched junction nucleotides: 7. Germline V gene lookup returns CDR1 MNHEY and CDR2 SVGAGI. Here the CDR3 DNA reads TGTGCCAGCAGTTCGATAGCGGGAGTACGAGAGACCCAGTACTTC. Protein: CASSSIAGVRETQYF.

The chain uses TRBV15 and TRBJ2-7; the D is unclear. CDR3 size: 15 residues. Per germline, CDR1 LNHNV and CDR2 YYDKDF (reference sequence). Trimming took 4 bases from V and 6 from J, leaving 19 bases between them. DNA of the CDR3: TGTGCCACCAGCATCCTCGTACCCACTCCCAGCGAGCAGTACTTC. Translating gives CATSILVPTPSEQYF.

This sequence joins TRBV28 and TRBJ1-5; 7 bases are a match to TRBD1. The length of the CDR3 is 17 residues. The J segment lost 1 base and the V segment lost 6 bases, leaving 12 bases of the junction unmatched. The germline V gene has CDR1 MDHEN and CDR2 SYDVKM. CDR3 in amino acids: CASRVLQGSPSNQPQHF. CDR3 coding DNA: TGTGCCAGCAGAGTTTTACAGGGGTCACCGAGCAATCAGCCCCAGCATTTT. The whole variable domain, remainder taken from reference TRBV28 and TRBJ1-5, is DVKVTQSSRYLVKRTGEKVFLECVQDMDHENMFWYRQDPGLGLRLIYFSYDVKMKEKGDIPEGYSVSREKKERFSLILESASTNQTSMYLCASRVLQGSPSNQPQHFGDGTRLSIL.

J is TRBJ1-1 and V is TRBV27; D is possibly TRBD1 (6 bases). The germline gives CDR1 MNHEY, CDR2 SMNVEV (reference sequence). The V gene lost 7 bases and the J gene lost 3 bases, with 15 bases spanning the gap. The CDR3 loop spans 14 amino acids. The CDR3 protein is CASKPTTGHTEAFF. DNA for the CDR3: TGTGCCAGCAAACCGACTACAGGGCACACTGAAGCTTTCTTT.

This rearrangement joins TRBV6-5 to TRBJ1-2; D may be TRBD1 (5 bases). Trimming left V 2 bases short and J 0 bases short, with 10 bases between. The CDR3 totals 15 residues. From germline, CDR1 is MNHEY and CDR2 SVGAGI. The CDR3 is CASSYAAGTNYGYTF. In DNA, the CDR3 is TGTGCCAGCAGTTACGCCGCAGGGACTAACTATGGCTACACCTTC.

The V and J genes are TRBV9 and TRBJ2-5; D is unresolved. Germline assignment: CDR1 SGDLS and CDR2 YYNGEE. The CDR3 is made up of 11 amino acids. V was cut by 5 bases and J by 7 bases, with 9 bases left in between. CDR3 residues: CASSSRGTQYF. The CDR3, as DNA: TGTGCCAGCAGTTCCCGAGGGACCCAGTACTTC.

This clone was detected only a few times. J is TRBJ2-2 and V is TRBV6-5; 11 bases match TRBD2. The CDR3 totals 15 residues. CDR1 and CDR2 (germline): MNHEY, SVGAGI. V lost 5 bases to trimming and J lost 4 bases; unmatched junction nucleotides: 3. The CDR3 region is CASSRLAGFTGELFF. CDR3 DNA sequence: TGTGCCAGCAGTCGACTAGCGGGATTCACCGGGGAGCTGTTTTTT.

The rearrangement joins TRBV7-6 to TRBJ2-1; D may correspond to TRBD1 or TRBD2 (5 bases each). Trimming pared 5 bases from V and 5 bases from J, leaving 19 bases between. The CDR3 spans 16 residues. Germline V gene sequence: CDR1 SGHVS, CDR2 FNYEAQ. DNA for the CDR3: TGTGCCAGCAGCCCCGCTGGGGGAAGGGTTGACAATGAGCAGTTCTTC. Protein sequence: CASSPAGGRVDNEQFF.

V usage is TRBV9 and J usage is TRBJ2-3; D is perhaps TRBD1 (5 bases). Germline V CDR1 and CDR2: SGDLS, YYNGEE. V was clipped by 4 bases and J by 0 bases, with 12 bases between them. This CDR3 contains 15 residues. Here the CDR3 reads CASSLSGASTDTQYF. CDR3 in DNA: TGTGCCAGCAGCTTATCTGGGGCAAGCACAGATACGCAGTATTTT.

CDR3 loop: CASTVGGGDTEAFF. The CDR3 coding sequence is TGTGCCAGCACCGTGGGGGGTGGCGACACTGAAGCTTTCTTT. The chain links TRBV9 to TRBJ1-1; D possibly corresponds to TRBD1 (5 bases). V lost 6 bases, J lost 3 bases, and 15 bases lay in between. CDR3 length: 14 amino acids. From germline, CDR1 is SGDLS and CDR2 YYNGEE. Drawing the rest from reference TRBV9 and TRBJ1-1, the complete variable domain is DSGVTQTPKHLITATGQRVTLRCSPRSGDLSVYWYQQSLDQGLQFLIQYYNGEERAKGNILERFSAQQFPDLHSELNLSSLELGDSALYFCASTVGGGDTEAFFGQGTRLTVV.

The gene calls are TRBV5-4 and TRBJ2-7; TRBD1 matches at 7 bases. Germline V lookup: CDR1 SGHNT, CDR2 YYREEE (reference sequence). V dropped 4 bases and J dropped 6; count of bases not matched to a gene: 10. The CDR3 spans 14 residues. CDR3 in DNA: TGTGCCAGCAGCCCACGGACAGGTGGGGTCGAGCAGTACTTC. Its translation is CASSPRTGGVEQYF.

The chain employs TRBV7-9 and TRBJ1-1, with D tentatively TRBD1 (5 bases). CDR3 length equals 17 residues. V gave up 5 bases and J gave up 1 base, with 20 bases separating them. Germline V CDR1 and CDR2: SEHNR, FQNEAQ (reference sequence). The CDR3 DNA is TGTGCCAGCAGCACCAGAGGATCAAGGGGTTGGAACACTGAAGCTTTCTTT. Translated: CASSTRGSRGWNTEAFF.

A word on this clone: The junction departs from the called germline gene at one end, perhaps through a read error. This chain joins TRBV28 and TRBJ1-4; perhaps TRBD1 as D (5 bases). CDR1 and CDR2 (germline): MDHEN, SYDVKM. This CDR3 spans 17 amino acids. The CDR3 reads CTSSLWPGEPTNEKLFF. The CDR3 DNA reads TGTACCAGCAGTTTATGGCCGGGGGAGCCCACTAATGAAAAACTGTTTTTT.

The V gene is TRBV7-9, the J gene TRBJ2-7; 11 bases line up with TRBD2. Germline V CDR1 and CDR2: SEHNR, FQNEAQ (reference sequence). J was trimmed by 3 bases and V by 4 bases; bases with no gene match: 2. The CDR3 length is 14 residues. The CDR3 DNA reads as TGTGCCAGCAGCTCACTAGCGGGAGACTACGAGCAGTACTTC. Protein product: CASSSLAGDYEQYF.

This rearrangement joins TRBV7-9 to TRBJ2-1; D is unresolved. This CDR3 region has 13 residues. Per the germline V gene, CDR1 is SEHNR and CDR2 is FQNEAQ (reference sequence). Trimming stripped 1 base from V and 5 bases from J, with 6 bases between. The DNA for the CDR3 is TGTGCCAGCAGCTTAGTTTGGGACAATGAGCAGTTCTTC. Translating gives CASSLVWDNEQFF.